This T cell receptor (beta chain) was documented in a study of shared clonotypes between healthy human individuals. Study-wide results and caveats: Only a few donors were included, so the genetic and exposure-history diversity represented was limited. In general, naive subsets displayed greater estimated richness than memory subsets did.

The CDR3 covers 16 residues. Germline lookup yields CDR1 SGDLS and CDR2 YYNGEE. Trimming left V 0 bases short and J 7 bases short, with 17 bases between. This clone has only one observation. Its specificity is unknown. Profiled with immunoSEQ multiplex PCR; TCRdb holds only in-frame clones, not every one. The sample consists of 98,000 or so clones, 68% of them appearing once. The sequence was obtained from a woman under 40 in good health. The chain employs TRBV9 and TRBJ2-1, with D possibly being TRBD2 (5 bases). Material for sequencing was memory CD8+ T cells sorted from blood. As to subset: CD45RO+ cells pooled with CCR7-negative TemRA cells. The CDR3 here is CASSVESSASSNEQFF. CDR3 in DNA: TGTGCCAGCAGCGTAGAATCTTCGGCTAGCAGTAATGAGCAGTTCTTC.